What follows are 12 T cell receptor beta chains derived from one specimen sequenced in a study of blood T cell repertoires in COVID-19. Data came from immunoSEQ multiplex PCR; TCRdb stores just in-frame clones and leaves some out. Here the sample spans some 50,000 clones, approximately 88% being singletons. The sequenced material came from peripheral blood. All receptors derive from a man aged 70 or older with acute or convalescent COVID-19.

The gene calls are TRBV27 and TRBJ1-5, with 7 bases aligning to TRBD1. Per the germline V gene, CDR1 is MNHEY and CDR2 is SMNVEV (reference sequence). Trimming removed 5 bases from V and 5 bases from J; junction bases left unmatched: 3. The CDR3 is 13 residues long. For the CDR3, the DNA is TGTGCCAGCAGTCACAGGGGTGATCAGCCCCAGCATTTT. Encoded protein: CASSHRGDQPQHF.

This sequence joins TRBV5-6 and TRBJ1-6; 10 nucleotides agree with TRBD1. The CDR3 spans 15 residues. V was clipped by 1 base and J by 9 bases; unmatched bases: 4. Germline V gene data show CDR1 as SGHDT and CDR2 as YYEEEE. The CDR3 protein is CASSLQRTGGSPLHF. CDR3 in DNA: TGTGCCAGCAGCTTGCAGAGGACAGGGGGTTCACCCCTCCACTTT.

This clone occurred once. The V and J genes are TRBV25-1 and TRBJ1-1; no clear D. The CDR3 runs to 14 residues. Trimming took off 4 bases at V and 1 base at J, with 10 bases between the two ends. The V gene's germline CDR1 is MGHDK and CDR2 SYGVNS. CDR3 bases: TGTGCCAGCAGTGCAACTGGGAGGAACACTGAAGCTTTCTTT. It translates to CASSATGRNTEAFF.

This rearrangement joins TRBV21-1 to TRBJ1-2. TRBV21-1 is shown as a pseudogene. The CDR3 spans 16 residues. The CDR3 is CASSRRGIPDGYGYTF. The CDR3 DNA reads TGTGCCAGCAGCCGCCGAGGTATCCCAGACGGCTATGGCTACACCTTC.

The chain joins TRBV7-2 to TRBJ1-4, with TRBD1 as a possible D gene (5 bases). Trimming pared 5 bases from V and 0 bases from J, leaving 10 bases between. CDR1 is SGHTA and CDR2 is FQGNSA in the germline V gene. This CDR3 contains 15 residues. DNA for the CDR3: TGTGCCAGCAGCCCCGACAGTACAACTAATGAAAAACTGTTTTTT. Protein: CASSPDSTTNEKLFF.

This clone came up a few times. V usage is TRBV10-3 and J usage is TRBJ2-5; 9 bases match TRBD2. Germline CDR1 is ENHRY and CDR2 is SYGVKD. This CDR3 region has 14 residues. The ends lost 6 bases at V and 9 bases at J; junction bases unmatched: 11. The CDR3 DNA sequence: TGTGCCATCAGACCTTCACTAGCGGGTGGGGCCCAGTACTTC. Its protein product is CAIRPSLAGGAQYF.

This chain joins TRBV7-2 and TRBJ2-6, with 10 bases aligning to TRBD2. V lost 5 bases to trimming and J lost 2 bases; unmatched junction nucleotides: 6. There are 17 residues in the CDR3. Germline CDR1 SGHTA, CDR2 FQGNSA. The CDR3: CASSVSGGATGANVLTF. The DNA of the CDR3 is TGTGCCAGCAGCGTGAGCGGGGGGGCAACTGGGGCCAACGTCCTGACTTTC.

This rearrangement joins TRBV27 to TRBJ1-1; D not certain. The CDR3 contains 14 residues. Trimming pared 3 bases from V and 5 bases from J, leaving 13 bases between. CDR1 and CDR2 from the germline V gene are MNHEY and SMNVEV (reference sequence). Here the CDR3 DNA reads TGTGCCAGCAGTTTCCAGGAATATGATACTGAAGCTTTCTTT. As protein: CASSFQEYDTEAFF.

The rearrangement links TRBV11-3 to TRBJ1-1; maybe TRBD1 (5 bases). V dropped 4 bases and J dropped 10 bases, with 13 bases sitting between them. Germline values: CDR1 SGHNT, CDR2 YENEEA. This CDR3 spans 12 amino acids. The CDR3 region has the DNA TGTGCCAGCAGCTCCGGGGGTGACCCAGCTTTCTTT. Protein product: CASSSGGDPAFF. The whole variable domain, remainder taken from reference TRBV11-3 and TRBJ1-1, is EAGVVQSPRYKIIEKKQPVAFWCNPISGHNTLYWYLQNLGQGPELLIRYENEEAVDDSQLPKDRFSAERLKGVDSTLKIQPAELGDSAVYLCASSSGGDPAFFGQGTRLTVV.

The genes are TRBV24-1 and TRBJ2-5; 8 bases fit TRBD1. V lost 9 bases to trimming and J lost 5 bases; unmatched junction nucleotides: 7. CDR3 length equals 13 residues. The germline V gene encodes CDR1 KGHDR and CDR2 SFDVKD. CDR3 in DNA: TGTGCCACCCAAGCGACAGGGGTTGAGACCCAGTACTTC. It encodes CATQATGVETQYF.

The rearrangement links TRBV7-3 to TRBJ2-1; D is unclear. CDR3 length equals 14 residues. Trimming took off 0 bases at V and 3 bases at J, with 6 bases between the two ends. Germline V gene lookup returns CDR1 SGHTA and CDR2 FQGTGA. The CDR3 nucleotides are TGTGCCAGCAGCTTAACTAGCAACTACAATGAGCAGTTCTTC. It translates to CASSLTSNYNEQFF.

The gene calls are TRBV25-1 and TRBJ2-2; 10 bases agree with TRBD2. There are 18 residues in the CDR3. From germline, CDR1 is MGHDK and CDR2 SYGVNS. V lost 4 bases and J lost 4; bases outside the gene matches: 12. The DNA for the CDR3 is TGTGCCAGCAGTGCCGAACCTCGACTAGCGGGCCTCACCGGGGAGCTGTTTTTT. It encodes CASSAEPRLAGLTGELFF.